Sequencing of this T cell receptor (beta chain) was carried out in a study of blood T cell repertoires in COVID-19. About the research overall: Acute and convalescent COVID-19 specimens originated in the United States, Italy and Spain. The cDNA or gDNA used as material had been derived from T cells, B-cell-depleted T cells, or PBMCs.

CDR1 and CDR2 (germline): SNHLY, FYNNEI. The CDR3 totals 15 residues. V lost 4 bases to trimming and J lost 1 base, with 11 bases between them. Per the authors' pipeline: For nucleated cells, counts were estimated from reference gene primer amplification. Data came from immunoSEQ multiplex PCR; TCRdb stores just in-frame clones and leaves some out. That table gives V, J and clone size, and the DNA gave D and trimming. The data contain over 85,000 clones, about four fifths of them singletons. The rearrangement uses TRBV2 and TRBJ1-5; a possible D gene is TRBD1 (6 bases). The sample taken for sequencing was peripheral blood. The TCR comes from a woman in her 70s with acute or convalescent COVID-19. The CDR3 loop reads CASSGQQGSNQPQHF. As DNA, the CDR3 is TGTGCCAGCAGTGGCCAACAGGGAAGCAATCAGCCCCAGCATTTT.